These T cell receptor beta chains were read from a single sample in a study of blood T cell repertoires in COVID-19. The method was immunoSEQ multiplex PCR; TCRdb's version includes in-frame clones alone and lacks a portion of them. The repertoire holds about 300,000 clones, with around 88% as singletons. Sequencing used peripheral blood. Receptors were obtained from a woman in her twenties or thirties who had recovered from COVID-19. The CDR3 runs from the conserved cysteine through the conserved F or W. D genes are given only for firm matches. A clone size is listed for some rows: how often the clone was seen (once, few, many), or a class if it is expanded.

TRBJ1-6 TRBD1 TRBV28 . CASKAGQELNSPLHF TGTGCCAGCAAGGCAGGACAGGAGCTTAATTCACCCCTCCACTTT
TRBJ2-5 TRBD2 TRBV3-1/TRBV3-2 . CASSLGLAGAEETQYF TGTGCCAGCAGCCTAGGACTAGCGGGGGCCGAAGAGACCCAGTACTTC
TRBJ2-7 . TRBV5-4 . CASSLLSGTPYEQYF TGTGCCAGCAGCTTATTGAGCGGAACTCCCTACGAGCAGTACTTC
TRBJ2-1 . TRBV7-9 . CASSPADIHRDEQFF TGTGCCAGCAGCCCCGCCGACATTCATCGCGATGAGCAGTTCTTC
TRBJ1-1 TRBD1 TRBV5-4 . CASSPDRDLNTEAFF TGTGCCAGCAGCCCTGACAGGGACCTGAACACTGAAGCTTTCTTT
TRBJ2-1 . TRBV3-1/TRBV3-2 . CASSQSGLSVSENEQFF TGTGCCAGCAGCCAAAGTGGCTTATCTGTTTCGGAGAATGAGCAGTTCTTC
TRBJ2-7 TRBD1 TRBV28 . CASSLADRGRNEQYF TGTGCCAGCAGTTTAGCCGACAGGGGGCGAAACGAGCAGTACTTC
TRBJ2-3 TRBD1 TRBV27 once CASRTGGAQDTQYF TGTGCCAGCAGGACAGGGGGCGCTCAAGATACGCAGTATTTT
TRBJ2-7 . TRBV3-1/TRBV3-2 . CASSLRGPYEQYF TGTGCCAGCAGCCTCCGAGGGCCCTACGAGCAGTACTTC
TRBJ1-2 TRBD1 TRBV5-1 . CASSLGQGADGYTF TGCGCCAGCAGCTTAGGACAGGGGGCAGATGGCTACACCTTC
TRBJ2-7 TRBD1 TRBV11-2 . CASSSLQGAGEQYF TGTGCCAGCAGCTCGTTACAGGGGGCTGGCGAGCAGTACTTC
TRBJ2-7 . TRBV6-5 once CASTYSEGTYEQYF TGTGCCAGCACCTACTCGGAGGGAACCTACGAGCAGTACTTC
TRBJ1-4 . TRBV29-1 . CSVGAGVGEKLFF TGCAGCGTCGGGGCGGGGGTCGGTGAAAAACTGTTTTTT
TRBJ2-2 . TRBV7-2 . CASRQLAGELFF TGTGCCAGCAGGCAGTTGGCCGGGGAGCTGTTTTTT
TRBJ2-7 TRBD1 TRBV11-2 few CASSRPGTGGYEQYF TGTGCCAGCAGCCGCCCCGGGACAGGGGGCTACGAGCAGTACTTC
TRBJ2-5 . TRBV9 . CASSVTGGRQETQYF TGTGCCAGCAGCGTCACCGGGGGGCGACAAGAGACCCAGTACTTC
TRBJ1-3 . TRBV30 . CAWSEVADLLGSGNTIYF TGTGCCTGGAGTGAAGTTGCCGATTTGCTAGGCTCTGGAAACACCATATATTTT
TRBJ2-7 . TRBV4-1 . CASSQDPAAVVGEQYF TGCGCCAGCAGCCAAGATCCGGCGGCGGTCGTGGGCGAGCAGTACTTC
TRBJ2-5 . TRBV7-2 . CASSPPLETQYF TGTGCCAGCAGCCCCCCCCTGGAGACCCAGTACTTC
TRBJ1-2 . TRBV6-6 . CASSAAGEYGYTF TGTGCCAGCAGTGCAGCAGGGGAGTATGGCTACACCTTC
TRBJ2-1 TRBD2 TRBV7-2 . CASSLGLAGGRGYNEQFF TGTGCCAGCAGCCTTGGGCTAGCGGGGGGGCGGGGATACAATGAGCAGTTCTTC
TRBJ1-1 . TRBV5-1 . CASSLGLASDTEAFF TGCGCCAGCAGCTTGGGGTTGGCCTCAGACACTGAAGCTTTCTTT
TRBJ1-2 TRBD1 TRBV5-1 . CASSLDRGQNGYTF TGCGCCAGCAGCTTGGACAGGGGGCAGAATGGCTACACCTTC
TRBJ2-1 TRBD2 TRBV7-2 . CASSPDSGRSPNEQFF TGTGCCAGCAGCCCCGATAGCGGGAGGTCGCCCAATGAGCAGTTCTTC
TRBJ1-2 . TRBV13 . CASSLATDYGYTF TGTGCCAGCAGCTTGGCCACAGACTATGGCTACACCTTC
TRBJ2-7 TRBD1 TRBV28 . CASSLGEGQGRDEQYF TGTGCCAGCAGCCTAGGGGAGGGACAGGGGCGCGACGAGCAGTACTTC
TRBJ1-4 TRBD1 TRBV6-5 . CASSKDRGSEKLFF TGTGCCAGCTCGAAGGACAGGGGTAGTGAAAAACTGTTTTTT
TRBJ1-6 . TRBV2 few CASKGEGSPLHF TGTGCCAGCAAAGGGGAAGGGTCACCCCTCCACTTT
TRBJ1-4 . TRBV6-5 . CASSVPSTTGEKLFF TGTGCCAGCAGCGTGCCTTCAACCACTGGTGAAAAACTGTTTTTT
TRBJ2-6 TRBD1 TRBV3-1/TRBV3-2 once CASRFGQGFSSGANVLTF TGTGCCAGCAGATTCGGACAGGGGTTCTCCTCTGGGGCCAACGTCCTGACTTTC
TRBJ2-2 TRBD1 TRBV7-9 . CASSSGQGSNGELFF TGTGCCAGCAGCTCCGGACAGGGTTCAAACGGGGAGCTGTTTTTT
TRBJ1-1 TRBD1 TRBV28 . CASRTYRGTNTEAFF TGTGCCAGCCGAACGTACAGGGGGACGAACACTGAAGCTTTCTTT
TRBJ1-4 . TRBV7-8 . CASSLSGSGGATNEKLFF TGTGCCAGCAGCTTAAGTGGTTCGGGGGGAGCAACTAATGAAAAACTGTTTTTT
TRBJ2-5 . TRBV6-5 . CASSYSTGRQETQYF TGTGCCAGCAGTTACTCTACAGGACGACAAGAGACCCAGTACTTC
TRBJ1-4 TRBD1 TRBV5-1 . CASSPYRGTNEKLFF TGCGCCAGCAGCCCCTACAGGGGAACTAATGAAAAACTGTTTTTT
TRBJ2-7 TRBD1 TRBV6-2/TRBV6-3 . CASSPGTGVIEQYF TGTGCCAGCAGCCCCGGGACAGGGGTAATCGAGCAGTACTTC
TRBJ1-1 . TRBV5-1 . CASRSGQPNTEAFF TGCGCCAGCAGGTCCGGACAGCCTAACACTGAAGCTTTCTTT